The sequence of this T cell receptor (beta chain) was determined in a study of graft-versus-host responses after intestinal transplantation. The overall study: Each patient got anti-thymocyte globulin induction, then tacrolimus and steroids for about 3 years.

Repertoires were generated with immunoSEQ multiplex PCR, while TCRdb's copy carries only in-frame clones and drops some. Among 15,000 to 20,000 clones listed, about 38% were seen once. Whole-study results and caveats: Allografts of one patient group, those with graft-donor T cell macrochimerism, had high graft-versus-host to host-versus-graft clonal ratios. Recipient marrow held GvH clones, some first seen in ileum or blood.

Responder cells labeled with CFSE (about 200,000) were co-plated with irradiated stimulator cells labeled with violet dye (about 200,000). Upon completion of the reaction, proliferating CFSE-low responders, both CD3+CD4+ and CD3+CD8+, were sorted. Sequenced material: alloreactive CD8+ T cells from a mixed lymphocyte reaction culture, taken before intestinal transplant. Subset indicated: CFSE-low proliferating T cells sorted from approximately 6-day pre-transplant mixed lymphocyte reaction (GvH or HvG direction). This TCR was recovered from a human patient who received an intestinal transplant.

The CDR3 protein is CASSPGVNYEQYF. CDR3 DNA: TGTGCCAGCTCCCCAGGAGTCAACTACGAGCAGTACTTC. The rearrangement links TRBV19 to TRBJ2-7; D is undetermined. Germline CDR1 LNHDA, CDR2 SQIVND (reference sequence). The germline V and J ends were trimmed by 9 bases and 3 bases, with 15 bases remaining between them. The CDR3 loop spans 13 amino acids.